This passage covers 7 T cell receptor beta chains from one sample sequenced in a study of CD8+ T cells in alopecia areata. cDNA serving as the sequencing template came from extracted, reverse transcribed RNA. Sequencing was performed with immunoSEQ multiplex PCR; in TCRdb, only in-frame clones are kept and a portion is missing. This table has about 97,000 clones, roughly 41% appearing once. Sequencing input: CD4+ T cells sorted from blood. Source of these receptors: a human donor with alopecia areata.

The J gene is TRBJ2-3, the V gene TRBV7-6, with D perhaps TRBD1 (5 bases). V was pared by 2 bases and J by 2 bases, with 14 bases between. CDR1 and CDR2 from the germline V gene are SGHVS and FNYEAQ. The CDR3 spans 16 residues. The DNA of the CDR3 is TGTGCCAGCAGCTTAAGACCAATGGGGCCCACAGATACGCAGTATTTT. It yields the protein CASSLRPMGPTDTQYF.

The chain uses TRBV5-4 and TRBJ2-5; the match to TRBD2 covers 10 bases. CDR1 and CDR2 (germline): SGHNT, YYREEE (reference sequence). CDR3 length: 16 amino acids. The ends lost 2 bases at V and 2 bases at J; junction bases unmatched: 6. The CDR3 is CASSFPGLARQETQYF. CDR3 in DNA: TGTGCCAGCAGCTTTCCGGGACTAGCGAGGCAAGAGACCCAGTACTTC.

The V and J genes are TRBV27 and TRBJ1-4, with TRBD1 identical over 10 bases. The V segment lost 1 base and the J segment 8 bases; nucleotides outside the gene matches: 1. CDR1 is MNHEY and CDR2 is SMNVEV in the germline V gene (reference sequence). The CDR3 sequence is 14 residues long. The DNA of the CDR3 is TGTGCCAGCAGTTTATGGGACAGGGGAGAAAAACTGTTTTTT. Encoded protein: CASSLWDRGEKLFF.

This clone was found a few times. This likely traces to a read error, being one base from a far larger clone. The identical CDR3 is also encoded by other nucleotide sequences in the sample. V usage is TRBV4-1 and J usage is TRBJ2-3; the D call may be TRBD1 or TRBD2 (6 bases each). The CDR3 is 16 amino acids. Germline CDR1 and CDR2: MGHRA and YSYEKL. With 5 bases removed from V and 8 bases from J, the gap between germline ends came to 23 bases. The DNA for the CDR3 is TGCGCCAGCAGCAAGAGACTTCCCCCACAGGGAGGTACGCAGTATTTT. Amino acid sequence: CASSKRLPPQGGTQYF.

The rearrangement links TRBV30 to TRBJ2-2; tentatively, D is TRBD2 (5 bases). Germline CDR1 and CDR2: GTSNPN and SVGIG (reference sequence). The CDR3 spans 14 residues. Between the trimmed V and J ends, which lost 2 bases and 2 bases, there was a span of 9 bases. CDR3 region: CAWSFGINTGELFF. In DNA form, the CDR3 reads TGTGCCTGGAGTTTCGGGATAAACACCGGGGAGCTGTTTTTT.

This rearrangement joins TRBV30 to TRBJ2-5; 8 bases are a match to TRBD2. The germline V gene has CDR1 GTSNPN and CDR2 SVGIG (reference sequence). This CDR3 is built from 13 residues. Germline trimming cut 5 bases from V and 3 bases from J; bases unmatched to any gene: 5. DNA of the CDR3: TGTGCCTGGGCACCGGGACTAGAAGAGACCCAGTACTTC. Translation gives CAWAPGLEETQYF.

This clone was recorded a few times. The chain has TRBV7-2 and TRBJ2-4; no definite D call. The CDR3 extends over 14 amino acids. V was cut by 1 base and J by 1 base, with 5 bases left in between. Looked up from germline, CDR1 is SGHTA and CDR2 is FQGNSA. This chain's CDR3 is CASSLDRAKNIQYF. The CDR3 DNA sequence: TGTGCCAGCAGCTTAGACCGTGCCAAAAACATTCAGTACTTC.